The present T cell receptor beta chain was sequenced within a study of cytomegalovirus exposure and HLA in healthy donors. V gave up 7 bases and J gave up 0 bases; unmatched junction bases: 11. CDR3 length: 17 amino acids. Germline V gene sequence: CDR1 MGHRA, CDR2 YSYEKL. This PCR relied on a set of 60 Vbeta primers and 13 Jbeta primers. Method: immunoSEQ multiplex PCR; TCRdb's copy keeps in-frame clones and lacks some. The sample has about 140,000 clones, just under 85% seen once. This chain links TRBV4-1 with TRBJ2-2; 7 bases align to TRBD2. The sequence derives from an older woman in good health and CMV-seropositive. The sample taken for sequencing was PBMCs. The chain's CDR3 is CASIKAHSGTNTGELFF. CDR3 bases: TGCGCCAGCATCAAAGCCCACAGCGGGACGAACACCGGGGAGCTGTTTTTT.